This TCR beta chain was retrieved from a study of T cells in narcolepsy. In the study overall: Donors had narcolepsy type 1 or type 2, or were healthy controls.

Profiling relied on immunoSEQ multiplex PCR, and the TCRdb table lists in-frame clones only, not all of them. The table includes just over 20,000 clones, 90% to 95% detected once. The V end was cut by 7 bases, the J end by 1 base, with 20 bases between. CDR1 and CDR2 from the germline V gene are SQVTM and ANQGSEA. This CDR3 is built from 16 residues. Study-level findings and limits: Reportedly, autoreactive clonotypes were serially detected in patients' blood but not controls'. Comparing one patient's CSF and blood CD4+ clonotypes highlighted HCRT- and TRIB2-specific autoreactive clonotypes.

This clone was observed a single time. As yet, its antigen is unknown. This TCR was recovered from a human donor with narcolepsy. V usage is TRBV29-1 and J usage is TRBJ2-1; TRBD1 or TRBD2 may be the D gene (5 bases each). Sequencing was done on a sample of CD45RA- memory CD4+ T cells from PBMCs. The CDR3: CSATHGGAASYNEQFF. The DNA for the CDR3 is TGCAGCGCAACCCATGGGGGAGCGGCGTCCTACAATGAGCAGTTCTTC.